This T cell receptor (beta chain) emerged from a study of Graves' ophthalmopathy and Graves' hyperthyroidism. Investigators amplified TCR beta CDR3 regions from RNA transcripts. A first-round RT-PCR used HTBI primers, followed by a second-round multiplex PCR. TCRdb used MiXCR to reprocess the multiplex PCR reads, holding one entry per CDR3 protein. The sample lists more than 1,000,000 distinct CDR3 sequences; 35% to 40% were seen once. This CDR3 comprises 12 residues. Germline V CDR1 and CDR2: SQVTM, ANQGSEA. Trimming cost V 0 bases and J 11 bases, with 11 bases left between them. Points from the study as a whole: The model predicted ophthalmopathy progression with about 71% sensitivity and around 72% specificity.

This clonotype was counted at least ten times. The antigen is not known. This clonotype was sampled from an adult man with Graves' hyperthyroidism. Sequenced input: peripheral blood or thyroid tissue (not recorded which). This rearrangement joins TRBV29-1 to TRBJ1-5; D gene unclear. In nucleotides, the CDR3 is TGCAGCGTTGAAGATCACCGGGAGACCCAGCATTTT. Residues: CSVEDHRETQHF.